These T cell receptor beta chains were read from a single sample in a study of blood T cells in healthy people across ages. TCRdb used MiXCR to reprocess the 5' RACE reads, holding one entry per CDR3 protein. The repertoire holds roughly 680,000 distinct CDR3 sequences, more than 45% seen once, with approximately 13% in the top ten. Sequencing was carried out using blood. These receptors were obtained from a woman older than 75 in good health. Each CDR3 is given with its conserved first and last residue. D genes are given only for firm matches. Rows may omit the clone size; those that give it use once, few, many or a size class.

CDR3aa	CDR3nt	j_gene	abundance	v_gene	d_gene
CASSLVGVQGEREQYF	TGTGCCAGCAGTTTGGTCGGTGTACAGGGGGAGCGCGAGCAGTACTTC	TRBJ2-7	many	TRBV28	TRBD1
CASSPSGGRENIQYF	TGTGCCAGCAGCCCTAGCGGGGGGCGAGAAAACATTCAGTACTTC	TRBJ2-4	few	TRBV9	TRBD2
CASVVRASLNEQFF	TGTGCCAGCGTCGTCAGGGCTAGCCTCAATGAGCAGTTCTTC	TRBJ2-1	many	TRBV2	.
CASSGPSGGGDTQYF	TGTGCCAGCAGTGGCCCTAGCGGGGGGGGAGATACGCAGTATTTT	TRBJ2-3	few	TRBV2	TRBD2
CASSSGTSGIIAQETQYF	TGTGCCAGCAGTTCCGGGACTAGCGGGATAATAGCTCAAGAGACCCAGTACTTC	TRBJ2-5	many	TRBV2	TRBD2
CASSFDTSLYEQYF	TGCGCCAGCAGCTTCGACACCAGTCTCTACGAGCAGTACTTC	TRBJ2-7	.	TRBV5-1	.
CASSETRDHGNIQYF	TGTGCCAGCAGTGAAACGAGGGATCACGGGAACATTCAGTACTTC	TRBJ2-4	many	TRBV6-1	.
CASIGERDRNEQFF	TGTGCCAGCATCGGGGAGCGGGATCGCAATGAGCAGTTCTTC	TRBJ2-1	.	TRBV6-6	TRBD2
CSVDEGGALGGYTF	TGCAGCGTTGACGAGGGGGGCGCTTTAGGTGGCTACACCTTC	TRBJ1-2	.	TRBV29-1	.
CASSSTSGGSRDTQYF	TGTGCCAGCAGCTCGACTAGCGGGGGTTCGAGGGATACGCAGTATTTT	TRBJ2-3	many	TRBV25-1	TRBD2
CASSPGETQYF	TGTGCCAGCTCACCAGGAGAGACCCAGTACTTC	TRBJ2-5	many	TRBV18	.
CAISGGTRGGNEQYF	TGTGCCATCAGTGGGGGTACGCGGGGAGGCAATGAGCAGTACTTC	TRBJ2-4	.	TRBV10-3	.
CASSLRDTRTDTQYF	TGCGCCAGCAGCTTACGGGACACCCGCACAGATACGCAGTATTTT	TRBJ2-3	.	TRBV5-1	.
CASSSGRLETSTDTQYF	TGTGCCAGCAGTTCCGGAAGACTAGAAACTAGCACAGATACGCAGTATTTT	TRBJ2-3	.	TRBV6-2/TRBV6-3	.
CASSQGYQSSYEQYF	TGCGCCAGCAGCCAAGGGTATCAGAGCTCCTACGAGCAGTACTTC	TRBJ2-7	.	TRBV4-3	.
CSARGGTIGFF	TGCAGTGCTAGAGGGGGGACTATAGGGTTCTTC	TRBJ2-1	few	TRBV20-1	TRBD2
CASSLAGLYQETQYF	TGTGCCAGCAGCTTAGCGGGATTGTACCAAGAGACCCAGTACTTC	TRBJ2-5	.	TRBV7-8	.
CASSGSQGPGGGFSYNEQFF	TGTGCCAGCAGCGGTTCACAGGGGCCAGGGGGTGGATTCTCCTACAATGAGCAGTTCTTC	TRBJ2-1	many	TRBV9	TRBD1
CASRASGTGGPRQFF	TGTGCCAGCAGGGCGTCCGGGACAGGGGGGCCTAGGCAGTTCTTC	TRBJ2-1	.	TRBV12-3/TRBV12-4	TRBD1
CSVPTGTSRKNGYTF	TGCAGCGTTCCTACCGGGACTTCTCGGAAAAATGGCTACACCTTC	TRBJ1-2	.	TRBV29-1	.
CSVATSGTRGQFF	TGCAGCGTTGCGACTAGCGGGACCCGGGGCCAGTTCTTC	TRBJ2-1	.	TRBV29-1	TRBD2
CASSVGPYDEQFF	TGTGCCAGCAGCGTAGGCCCCTACGATGAGCAGTTCTTC	TRBJ2-1	.	TRBV7-6	.
CASSQRLTGGSYNSPLHF	TGTGCCAGCAGCCAAAGACTTACTGGGGGCTCCTATAATTCACCCCTCCACTTT	TRBJ1-6	.	TRBV3-1	.
CASSPPGRGGYTF	TGTGCCAGCAGTCCTCCGGGCCGCGGTGGCTACACCTTC	TRBJ1-2	.	TRBV27	.
CASSPTLNSYNEQFF	TGCGCCAGCAGCCCGACTCTTAATTCCTACAATGAGCAGTTCTTC	TRBJ2-1	many	TRBV5-1	.
CASSLATSGMDEQYF	TGTGCCAGCAGCTTAGCGACTAGCGGGATGGATGAGCAGTACTTC	TRBJ2-5	once	TRBV7-2	TRBD2
CSASHGSETQYF	TGCAGTGCTTCCCACGGTTCCGAGACCCAGTACTTC	TRBJ2-5	many	TRBV20-1	.
CAISGGSVDTDTQYF	TGTGCCATCAGTGGAGGGAGTGTGGACACAGATACGCAGTATTTT	TRBJ2-3	few	TRBV10-3	.
CASSDPGTRNQPQHF	TGTGCCAGCAGTGACCCGGGGACGCGCAATCAGCCCCAGCATTTT	TRBJ1-5	few	TRBV6-1	.
CAITPGQPASHEQFF	TGTGCCATCACTCCGGGACAGCCGGCCTCCCATGAGCAGTTCTTC	TRBJ2-1	many	TRBV10-3	TRBD1
CASSQLAGGSREYF	TGTGCCAGCAGCCAACTAGCGGGGGGGTCTAGGGAGTATTTT	TRBJ2-3	.	TRBV7-2	TRBD2
CASTRSGQGYGYTF	TGTGCCAGCACCAGGTCTGGACAGGGCTATGGCTACACCTTC	TRBJ1-2	.	TRBV12-3/TRBV12-4	TRBD1
CSVTGPLYEQYF	TGCAGCGTCACCGGTCCACTCTACGAGCAGTACTTC	TRBJ2-7	many	TRBV29-1	.
CASSGGTPWEQYF	TGTGCCAGCAGCGGAGGGACCCCCTGGGAGCAGTACTTC	TRBJ2-7	.	TRBV7-9	.
CASSDEANRAQHF	TGTGCCAGCAGTGACGAAGCGAATCGGGCCCAGCATTTT	TRBJ1-5	few	TRBV2	.
CASSQEPWRGGYEQYF	TGCGCCAGCAGCCAGGAACCTTGGAGAGGGGGGTACGAGCAGTACTTC	TRBJ2-7	many	TRBV4-1	.
CASSLKASGSYEQYF	TGTGCCAGCAGCTTAAAGGCTAGCGGGAGCTACGAGCAGTACTTC	TRBJ2-7	many	TRBV7-2	TRBD2
CASSYRTGGNTEAFF	TGTGCCAGCAGTTACCGGACAGGGGGGAACACTGAAGCTTTCTTT	TRBJ1-1	.	TRBV12-3/TRBV12-4	TRBD1
CASSPRTSGTNEQYF	TGTGCCAGCAGCCCTAGAACTAGCGGGACCAACGAGCAGTACTTC	TRBJ2-7	.	TRBV4-2	TRBD2
CASSNLGSNTGELFF	TGTGCCAGCAGTAACCTCGGGAGCAACACCGGGGAGCTGTTTTTT	TRBJ2-2	.	TRBV12-3/TRBV12-4	.
CASSVGRGRTDTQYF	TGCGCCAGCAGTGTTGGCAGGGGGCGGACAGATACGCAGTATTTT	TRBJ2-3	.	TRBV10-2	TRBD1
CASSVGIDRSYEQYF	TGTGCCAGCAGCGTAGGGATAGACCGCTCCTACGAGCAGTACTTC	TRBJ2-7	.	TRBV9	.
CAIRGLAGADTQYF	TGTGCCATCAGGGGACTAGCGGGTGCAGATACGCAGTATTTT	TRBJ2-3	.	TRBV10-3	TRBD2
CASEGMGYTF	TGTGCCAGTGAGGGTATGGGCTACACCTTC	TRBJ1-2	few	TRBV28	.
CSAERPLAESYNEQFF	TGCAGTGCCGAGCGGCCACTAGCGGAGTCCTACAATGAGCAGTTCTTC	TRBJ2-1	many	TRBV20-1	TRBD2
CASSKTDRGNRLCWSTITGYEQYF	TGTGCCAGCAGCAAAACCGACAGGGGAAACCGACTTTGCTGGTCCACTATCACGGGTTACGAGCAGTACTTC	TRBJ2-7	many	TRBV21-1	.
CSARGKANEQFF	TGCAGTGCTAGAGGAAAGGCGAATGAGCAGTTCTTC	TRBJ2-1	many	TRBV20-1	.
CASSFILAGQETQYF	TGCGCCAGCAGCTTCATACTAGCGGGGCAAGAGACCCAGTACTTC	TRBJ2-5	few	TRBV5-1	TRBD2
CSANWNEQFF	TGCAGTGCCAACTGGAATGAGCAGTTCTTC	TRBJ2-1	many	TRBV20-1	.
CASSPQSGGTDTQYF	TGTGCCAGCAGCCCCCAGAGTGGGGGCACAGATACGCAGTATTTT	TRBJ2-3	.	TRBV7-2	.
CATSEPDTDTQYF	TGTGCCACCAGTGAACCAGACACAGATACGCAGTATTTT	TRBJ2-3	few	TRBV24-1	.
CASSVWGGNQPQHF	TGTGCCAGCAGCGTGTGGGGCGGCAATCAGCCCCAGCATTTT	TRBJ1-5	.	TRBV5-6	.
CASSSSSGGHDTQYF	TGTGCCAGCAGCAGCTCTAGCGGGGGTCACGATACGCAGTATTTT	TRBJ2-3	once	TRBV7-9	TRBD2
CASSYSQGMAYEQYF	TGTGCCAGCAGTTACTCGCAGGGTATGGCCTACGAGCAGTACTTC	TRBJ2-7	.	TRBV6-5	.
CASSSDRVGRETQYF	TGTGCCAGCAGTTCCGACAGGGTGGGAAGAGAGACCCAGTACTTC	TRBJ2-5	few	TRBV28	TRBD1
CASSLHIQMYTEAFF	TGTGCCAGCAGTTTGCACATCCAGATGTACACTGAAGCTTTCTTT	TRBJ1-1	once	TRBV27	.